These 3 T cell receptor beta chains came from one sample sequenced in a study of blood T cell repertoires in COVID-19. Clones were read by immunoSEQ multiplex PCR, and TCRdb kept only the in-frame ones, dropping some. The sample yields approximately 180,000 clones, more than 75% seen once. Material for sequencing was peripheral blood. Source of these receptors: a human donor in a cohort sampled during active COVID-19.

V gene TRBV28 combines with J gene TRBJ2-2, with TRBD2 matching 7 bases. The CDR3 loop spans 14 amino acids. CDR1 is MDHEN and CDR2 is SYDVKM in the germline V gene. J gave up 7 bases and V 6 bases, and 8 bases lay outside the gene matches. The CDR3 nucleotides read TGTGCCAGCAGACCTGGGGGGGGAGGCGGGGAGCTGTTTTTT. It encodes CASRPGGGGGELFF.

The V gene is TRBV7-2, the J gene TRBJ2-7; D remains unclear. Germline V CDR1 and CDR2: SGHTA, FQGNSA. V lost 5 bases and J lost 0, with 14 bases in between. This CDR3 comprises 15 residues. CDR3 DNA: TGTGCCAGCAGCCCCACTACAACACTCTCCTACGAGCAGTACTTC. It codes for CASSPTTTLSYEQYF.

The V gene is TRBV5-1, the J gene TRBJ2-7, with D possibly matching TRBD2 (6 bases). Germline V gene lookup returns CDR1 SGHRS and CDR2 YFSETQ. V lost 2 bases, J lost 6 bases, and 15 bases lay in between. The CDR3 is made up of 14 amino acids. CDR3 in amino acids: CASSFTGVASEQYF. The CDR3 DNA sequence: TGCGCCAGCAGCTTTACGGGAGTTGCTAGCGAGCAGTACTTC. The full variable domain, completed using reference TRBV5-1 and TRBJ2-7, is KAGVTQTPRYLIKTRGQQVTLSCSPISGHRSVSWYQQTPGQGLQFLFEYFSETQRNKGNFPGRFSGRQFSNSRSEMNVSTLELGDSALYLCASSFTGVASEQYFGPGTRLTVT.